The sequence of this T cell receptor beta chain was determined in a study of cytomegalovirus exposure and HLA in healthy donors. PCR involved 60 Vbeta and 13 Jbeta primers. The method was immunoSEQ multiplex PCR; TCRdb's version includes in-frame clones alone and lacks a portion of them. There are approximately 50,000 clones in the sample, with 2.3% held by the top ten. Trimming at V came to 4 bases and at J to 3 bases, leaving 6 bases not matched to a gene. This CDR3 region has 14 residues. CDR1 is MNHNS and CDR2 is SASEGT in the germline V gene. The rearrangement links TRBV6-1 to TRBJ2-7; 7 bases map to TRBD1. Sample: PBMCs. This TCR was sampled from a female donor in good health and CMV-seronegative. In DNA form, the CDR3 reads TGTGCCAGCAGTGGGGACAGATATAACTACGAGCAGTACTTC. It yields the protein CASSGDRYNYEQYF.